These 10 T cell receptor beta chains came from one sample sequenced in a study of beta chain features in type 1 diabetes. cDNA synthesis used the whole RNA isolate, giving expressed TCRB sequences. The assay was immunoSEQ multiplex PCR, and TCRdb's table has in-frame clones only and misses some. The sample holds over 500,000 clones, less than 20% seen once. The specimen was naive CD4+ T cells from blood. Receptors originate from a man aged 18-30 years in good health.

This clone turned up a few times. The gene calls are TRBV18 and TRBJ1-1, with a weak D call TRBD1 (5 bases). The V gene's germline CDR1 is KGHSH and CDR2 LQKENI. Trimming removed 3 bases from V and 6 bases from J, with 20 bases in between. The CDR3 length is 16 residues. This chain's CDR3 is CASSPFPRRGEAEAFF. DNA for the CDR3: TGTGCCAGCTCACCCTTTCCGCGTCGAGGGGAGGCTGAAGCTTTCTTT.

This clone was observed a few times. V is TRBV29-1 and J is TRBJ1-3, with no clear D. Germline V lookup: CDR1 SQVTM, CDR2 ANQGSEA. The CDR3 is 15 residues long. V was trimmed by 2 bases and J by 0 bases, leaving 11 bases between them. The CDR3 bases are TGCAGCGTTGAACTACGGGGAAGCTCTGGAAACACCATATATTTT. Translated: CSVELRGSSGNTIYF.

This clone has only a few counts. The CDR3 protein is CASSKRDSLIAKNIQYF. The CDR3, as DNA: TGTGCCAGCAGCAAAAGGGACAGTCTTATAGCCAAAAACATTCAGTACTTC. The chain joins TRBV27 to TRBJ2-4; 7 bases are shared with TRBD1. This CDR3 spans 17 amino acids. CDR1 and CDR2 from the germline V gene are MNHEY and SMNVEV (reference sequence). V lost 6 bases and J lost 0; bases outside the gene matches: 11.

This clone was detected a few times. CDR3 loop: CAISGANEQYF. DNA of the CDR3: TGTGCCATCAGTGGGGCCAACGAGCAGTACTTC. J is TRBJ2-7 and V is TRBV10-3; no clear D gene. Germline V gives CDR1 ENHRY, CDR2 SYGVKD. The CDR3 runs to 11 residues. V was pared by 4 bases and J by 5 bases, with 6 bases between.

V and J are TRBV27 and TRBJ2-5; the D gene is possibly TRBD2 (7 bases). V was trimmed by 6 bases and J by 4 bases, leaving 18 bases between them. Germline-derived CDR1 and CDR2 are MNHEY and SMNVEV (reference sequence). The CDR3 totals 15 residues. The CDR3 DNA sequence: TGTGCCAGCAGGACTACAGGGAGGGGGTTAGAGACCCAGTACTTC. Protein sequence: CASRTTGRGLETQYF.

V is TRBV7-9 and J is TRBJ2-7, with D uncertain. V lost 4 bases to trimming and J lost 4 bases, with 14 bases between them. Germline CDR1 SEHNR, CDR2 FQNEAQ (reference sequence). The CDR3 has 14 residues. Here the CDR3 reads CASSSQVGPYEQYF. The CDR3 DNA is TGTGCCAGCAGCTCTCAGGTGGGCCCGTACGAGCAGTACTTC.

In the case of this clone: Other DNA sequences from this sample encode an identical CDR3 as well. The chain carries TRBV18 and TRBJ2-3; no clear D. V was clipped by 1 base and J by 5 bases, with 4 bases between them. CDR1 and CDR2 (germline): KGHSH, LQKENI. The length of the CDR3 is 12 residues. Here the CDR3 DNA reads TGTGCCAGCTCACCACGTGAAGATACGCAGTATTTT. Protein: CASSPREDTQYF.

This clone has just a few counts. V and J are TRBV4-3 and TRBJ2-3, with a possible D match to TRBD1 (5 bases). The CDR3 is 18 amino acids. The V end lost 0 bases, the J end lost 2 bases, and 18 bases lay between the germline ends. Per the germline V gene, CDR1 is LGHNA and CDR2 is YSLEER. CDR3 nucleotides: TGCGCCAGCAGCCAAGATTCTGGGTCAGGGCAGGTCACAGATACGCAGTATTTT. Translation: CASSQDSGSGQVTDTQYF.

The chain carries TRBV27 and TRBJ2-2, with 10 nucleotides matching TRBD1. The J segment lost 6 bases and the V segment lost 2 bases, leaving 6 bases of the junction unmatched. The germline V gene has CDR1 MNHEY and CDR2 SMNVEV (reference sequence). This CDR3 is built from 16 residues. CDR3 in DNA: TGTGCCAGCAGTTTAAAAGGGACAGGGGATGCCGGGGAGCTGTTTTTT. It codes for CASSLKGTGDAGELFF.

This clone was observed many times. The chain joins TRBV14 to TRBJ2-6; D is undetermined. CDR3 size: 13 residues. In germline, CDR1 is SGHDN, CDR2 FVKESK. V shed 6 bases and J shed 4 bases, with 7 bases lying between them. CDR3 region: CASRLGGANVLTF. CDR3 DNA: TGTGCCAGCAGATTGGGCGGGGCCAACGTCCTGACTTTC.